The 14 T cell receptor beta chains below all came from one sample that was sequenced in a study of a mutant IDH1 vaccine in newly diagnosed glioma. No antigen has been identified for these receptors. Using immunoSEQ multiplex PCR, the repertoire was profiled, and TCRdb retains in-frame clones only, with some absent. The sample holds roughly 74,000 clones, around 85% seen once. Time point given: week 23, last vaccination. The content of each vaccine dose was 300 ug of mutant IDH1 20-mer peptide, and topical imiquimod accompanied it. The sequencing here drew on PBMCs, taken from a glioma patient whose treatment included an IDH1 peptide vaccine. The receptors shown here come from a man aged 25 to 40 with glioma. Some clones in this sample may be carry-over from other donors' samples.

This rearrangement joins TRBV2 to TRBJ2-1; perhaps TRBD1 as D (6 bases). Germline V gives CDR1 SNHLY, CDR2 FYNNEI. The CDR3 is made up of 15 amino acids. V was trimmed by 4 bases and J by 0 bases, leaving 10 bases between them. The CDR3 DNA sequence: TGTGCCAGCAGTGCCACAGGGAGCTCCTACAATGAGCAGTTCTTC. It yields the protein CASSATGSSYNEQFF.

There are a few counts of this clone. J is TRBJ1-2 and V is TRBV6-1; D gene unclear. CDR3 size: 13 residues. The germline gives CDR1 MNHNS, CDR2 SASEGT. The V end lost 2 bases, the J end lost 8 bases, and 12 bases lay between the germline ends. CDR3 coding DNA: TGTGCCAGCAGTGAAAACCCTCCCTACGGCTACACCTTC. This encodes CASSENPPYGYTF.

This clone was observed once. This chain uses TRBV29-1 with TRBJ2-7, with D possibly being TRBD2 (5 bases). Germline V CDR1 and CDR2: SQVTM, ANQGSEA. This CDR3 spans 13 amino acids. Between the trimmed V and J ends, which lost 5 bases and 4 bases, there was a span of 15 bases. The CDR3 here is CSVRTSDRYEQYF. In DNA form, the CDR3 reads TGCAGCGTTCGGACTTCTGACCGGTACGAGCAGTACTTC.

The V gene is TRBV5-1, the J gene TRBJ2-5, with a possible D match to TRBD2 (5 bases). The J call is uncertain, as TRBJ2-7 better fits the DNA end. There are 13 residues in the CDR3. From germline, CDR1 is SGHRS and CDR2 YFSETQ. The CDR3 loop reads CASSLDPRDEQYF. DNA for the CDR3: TGCGCCAGCAGCTTAGACCCGCGGGACGAGCAGTACTTC.

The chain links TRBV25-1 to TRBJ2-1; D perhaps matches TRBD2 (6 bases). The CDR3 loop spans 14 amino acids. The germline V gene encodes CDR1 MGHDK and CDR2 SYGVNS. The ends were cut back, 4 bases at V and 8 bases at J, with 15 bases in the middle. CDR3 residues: CASSGRGDIDEQFF. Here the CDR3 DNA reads TGTGCCAGCAGTGGGAGGGGAGATATCGATGAGCAGTTCTTC.

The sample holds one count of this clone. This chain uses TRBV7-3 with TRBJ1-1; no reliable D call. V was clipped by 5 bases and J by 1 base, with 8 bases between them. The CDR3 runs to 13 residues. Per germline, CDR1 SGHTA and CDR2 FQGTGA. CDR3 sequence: CASSLWGNTEAFF. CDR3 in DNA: TGTGCCAGCAGCCTCTGGGGGAACACTGAAGCTTTCTTT.

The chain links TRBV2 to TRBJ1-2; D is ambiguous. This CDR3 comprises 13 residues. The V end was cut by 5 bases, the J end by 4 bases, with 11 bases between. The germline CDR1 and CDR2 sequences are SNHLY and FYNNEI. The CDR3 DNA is TGTGCCAGCAGTTGGGGAGCGGCCTATGGCTACACCTTC. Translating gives CASSWGAAYGYTF.

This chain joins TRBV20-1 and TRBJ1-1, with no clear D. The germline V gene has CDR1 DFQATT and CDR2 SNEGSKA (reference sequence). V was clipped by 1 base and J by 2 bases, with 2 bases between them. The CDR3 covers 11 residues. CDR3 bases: TGCAGTGCTAGAGCCAACACTGAAGCTTTCTTT. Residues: CSARANTEAFF.

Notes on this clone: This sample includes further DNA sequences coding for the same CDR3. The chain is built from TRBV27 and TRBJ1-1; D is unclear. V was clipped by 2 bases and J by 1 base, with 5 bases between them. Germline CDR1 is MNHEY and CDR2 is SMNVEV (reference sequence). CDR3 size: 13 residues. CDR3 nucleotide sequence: TGTGCCAGCAGTTTACGTGAGAACACTGAAGCTTTCTTT. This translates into CASSLRENTEAFF.

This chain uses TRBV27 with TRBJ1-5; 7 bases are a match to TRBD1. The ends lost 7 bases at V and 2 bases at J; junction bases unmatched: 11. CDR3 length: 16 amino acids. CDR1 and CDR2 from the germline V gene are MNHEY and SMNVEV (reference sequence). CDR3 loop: CASKGDSKLGNQPQHF. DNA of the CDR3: TGTGCCAGCAAAGGGGACAGCAAATTAGGCAATCAGCCCCAGCATTTT.

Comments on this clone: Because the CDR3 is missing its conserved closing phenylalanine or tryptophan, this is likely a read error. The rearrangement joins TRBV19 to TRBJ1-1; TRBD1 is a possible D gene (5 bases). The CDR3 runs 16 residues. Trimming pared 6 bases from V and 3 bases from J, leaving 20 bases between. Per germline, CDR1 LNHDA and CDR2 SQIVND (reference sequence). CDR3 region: CASSIPGSYQDTEAFL. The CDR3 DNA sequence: TGTGCCAGTAGCATCCCAGGGTCTTATCAAGACACTGAAGCTTTCCTT.

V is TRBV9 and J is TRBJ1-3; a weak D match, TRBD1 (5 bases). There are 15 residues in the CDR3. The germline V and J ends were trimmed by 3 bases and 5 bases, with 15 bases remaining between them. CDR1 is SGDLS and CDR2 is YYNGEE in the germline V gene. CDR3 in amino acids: CASSAHPDIRNTIYF. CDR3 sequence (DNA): TGTGCCAGCAGCGCGCACCCGGACATTCGAAACACCATATATTTT. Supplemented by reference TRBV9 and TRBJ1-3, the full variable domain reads DSGVTQTPKHLITATGQRVTLRCSPRSGDLSVYWYQQSLDQGLQFLIQYYNGEERAKGNILERFSAQQFPDLHSELNLSSLELGDSALYFCASSAHPDIRNTIYFGEGSWLTVV.

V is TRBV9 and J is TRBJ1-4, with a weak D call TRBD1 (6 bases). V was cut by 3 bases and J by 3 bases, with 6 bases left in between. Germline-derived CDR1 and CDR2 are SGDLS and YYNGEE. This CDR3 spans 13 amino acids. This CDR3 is CASSAGANEKLFF. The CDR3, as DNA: TGTGCCAGCAGCGCAGGGGCTAATGAAAAACTGTTTTTT. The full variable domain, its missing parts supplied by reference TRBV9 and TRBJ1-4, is DSGVTQTPKHLITATGQRVTLRCSPRSGDLSVYWYQQSLDQGLQFLIQYYNGEERAKGNILERFSAQQFPDLHSELNLSSLELGDSALYFCASSAGANEKLFFGSGTQLSVL.

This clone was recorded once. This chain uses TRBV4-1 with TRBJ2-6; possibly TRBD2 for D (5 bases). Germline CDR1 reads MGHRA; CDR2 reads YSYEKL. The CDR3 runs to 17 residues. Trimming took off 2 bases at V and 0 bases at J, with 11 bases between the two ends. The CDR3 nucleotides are TGCGCCAGCAGCCAAACTAGGAGGAACTCTGGGGCCAACGTCCTGACTTTC. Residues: CASSQTRRNSGANVLTF.